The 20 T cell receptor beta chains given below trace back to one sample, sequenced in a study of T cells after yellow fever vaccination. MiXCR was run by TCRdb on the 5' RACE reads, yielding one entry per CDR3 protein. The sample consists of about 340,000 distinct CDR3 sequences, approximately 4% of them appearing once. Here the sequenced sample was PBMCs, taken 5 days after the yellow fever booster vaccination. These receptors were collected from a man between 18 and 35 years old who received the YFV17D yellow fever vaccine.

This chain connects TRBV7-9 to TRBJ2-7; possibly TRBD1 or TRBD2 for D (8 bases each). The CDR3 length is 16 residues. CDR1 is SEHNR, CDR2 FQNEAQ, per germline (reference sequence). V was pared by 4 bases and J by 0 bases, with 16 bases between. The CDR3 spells CASSSGGDRSSYEQYF. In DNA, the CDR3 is TGTGCCAGCAGCTCGGGAGGGGACAGGAGCTCCTACGAGCAGTACTTC. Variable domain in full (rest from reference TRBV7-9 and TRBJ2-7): DTGVSQNPRHKITKRGQNVTFRCDPISEHNRLYWYRQTLGQGPEFLTYFQNEAQLEKSRLLSDRFSAERPKGSFSTLEIQRTEQGDSAMYLCASSSGGDRSSYEQYFGPGTRLTVT.

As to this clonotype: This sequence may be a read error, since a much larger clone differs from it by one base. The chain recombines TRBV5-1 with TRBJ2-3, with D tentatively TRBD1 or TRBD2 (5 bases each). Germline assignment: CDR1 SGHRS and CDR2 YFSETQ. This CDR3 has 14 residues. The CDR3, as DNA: TGCGACAGCAGCTCCCCCGGGACCAGAGATACGCAGTATTTT. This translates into CDSSSPGTRDTQYF.

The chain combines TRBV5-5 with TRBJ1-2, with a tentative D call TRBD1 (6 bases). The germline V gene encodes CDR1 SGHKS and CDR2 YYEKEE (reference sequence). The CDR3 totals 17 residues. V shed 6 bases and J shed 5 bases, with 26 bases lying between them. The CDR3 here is CASTGDNLGYGPYGYTF. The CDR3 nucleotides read TGTGCCAGCACCGGGGACAACTTGGGCTACGGCCCATATGGCTACACCTTC.

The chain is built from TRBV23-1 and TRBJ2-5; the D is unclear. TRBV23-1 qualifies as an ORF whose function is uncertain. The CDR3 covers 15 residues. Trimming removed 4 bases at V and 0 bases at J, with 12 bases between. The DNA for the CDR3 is TGCGCCAGCAGTCCCCCGGAAGAGTACCAAGAGACCCAGTACTTC. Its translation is CASSPPEEYQETQYF.

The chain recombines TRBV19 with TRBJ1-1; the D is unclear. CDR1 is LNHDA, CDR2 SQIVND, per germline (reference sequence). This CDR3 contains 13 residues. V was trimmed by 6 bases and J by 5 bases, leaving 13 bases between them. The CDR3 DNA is TGTGCCAGTAGGCAAGTCGCGATGACTGAAGCTTTCTTT. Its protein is CASRQVAMTEAFF.

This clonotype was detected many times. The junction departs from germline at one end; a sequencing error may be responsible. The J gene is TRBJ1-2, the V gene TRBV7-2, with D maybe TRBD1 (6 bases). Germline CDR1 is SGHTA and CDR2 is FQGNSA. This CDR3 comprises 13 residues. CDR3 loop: CASSPNPGGPLNF. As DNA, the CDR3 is TGTGCCAGCAGCCCTAACCCCGGGGGCCCTCTCAACTTC.

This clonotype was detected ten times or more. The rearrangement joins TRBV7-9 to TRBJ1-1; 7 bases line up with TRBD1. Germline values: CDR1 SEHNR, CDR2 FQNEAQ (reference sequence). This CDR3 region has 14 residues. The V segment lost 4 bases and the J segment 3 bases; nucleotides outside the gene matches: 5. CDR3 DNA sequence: TGTGCCAGCAGCTCATCCGGGACAGACACTGAAGCTTTCTTT. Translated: CASSSSGTDTEAFF.

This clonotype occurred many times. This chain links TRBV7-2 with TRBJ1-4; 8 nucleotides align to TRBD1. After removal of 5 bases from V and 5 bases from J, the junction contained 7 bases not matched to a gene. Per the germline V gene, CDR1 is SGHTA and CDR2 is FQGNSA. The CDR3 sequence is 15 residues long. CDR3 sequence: CASSLTGVWNEKLFF. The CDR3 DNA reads TGTGCCAGCAGCCTGACAGGGGTTTGGAATGAAAAACTGTTTTTT.

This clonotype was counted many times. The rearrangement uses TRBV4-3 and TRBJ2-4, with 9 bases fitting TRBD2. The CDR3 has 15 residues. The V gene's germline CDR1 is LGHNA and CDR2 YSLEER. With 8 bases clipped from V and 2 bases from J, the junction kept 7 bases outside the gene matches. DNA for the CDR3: TGCGCCAGCTCCGCGGGGGGGGCTCCCAAAAACATTCAGTACTTC. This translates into CASSAGGAPKNIQYF.

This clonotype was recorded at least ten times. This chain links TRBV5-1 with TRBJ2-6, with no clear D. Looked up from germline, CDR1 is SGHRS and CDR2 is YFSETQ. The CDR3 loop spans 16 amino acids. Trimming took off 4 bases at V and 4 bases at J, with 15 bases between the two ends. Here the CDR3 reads CASSRTPSSGANVLTF. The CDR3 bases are TGCGCCAGCAGCAGGACCCCCTCCTCGGGGGCCAACGTCCTGACTTTC. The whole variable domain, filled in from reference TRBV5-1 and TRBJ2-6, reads KAGVTQTPRYLIKTRGQQVTLSCSPISGHRSVSWYQQTPGQGLQFLFEYFSETQRNKGNFPGRFSGRQFSNSRSEMNVSTLELGDSALYLCASSRTPSSGANVLTFGAGSRLTVL.

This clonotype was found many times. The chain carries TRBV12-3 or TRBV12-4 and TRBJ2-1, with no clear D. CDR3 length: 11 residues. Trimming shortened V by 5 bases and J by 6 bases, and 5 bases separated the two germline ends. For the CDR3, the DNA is TGTGCCAGCAGTCAATTCAATGAGCAGTTCTTC. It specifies CASSQFNEQFF.

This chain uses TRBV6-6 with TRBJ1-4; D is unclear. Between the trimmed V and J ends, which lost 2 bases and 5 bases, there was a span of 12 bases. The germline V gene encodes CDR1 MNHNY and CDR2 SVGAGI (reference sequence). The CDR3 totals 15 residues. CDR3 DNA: TGTGCCAGCAGTTACGGGAGAAGGATCAATGAAAAACTGTTTTTT. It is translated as CASSYGRRINEKLFF.

The CDR3 region is CASSTGGQGLSALHF. Written as DNA, the CDR3 is TGTGCCAGCAGCACAGGGGGACAGGGTCTTTCGGCCCTCCACTTT. V and J are TRBV5-5 and TRBJ1-6; 9 bases fit TRBD1. Germline V gene sequence: CDR1 SGHKS, CDR2 YYEKEE (reference sequence). This CDR3 spans 15 amino acids. V shed 4 bases and J 14 bases; nucleotides not matched to a gene: 13.

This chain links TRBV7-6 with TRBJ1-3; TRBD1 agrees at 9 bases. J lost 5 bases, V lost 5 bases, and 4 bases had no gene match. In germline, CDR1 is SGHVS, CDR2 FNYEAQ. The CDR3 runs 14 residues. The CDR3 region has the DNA TGTGCCAGCAGCCCCGGGACAGGGAGAAACACCATATATTTT. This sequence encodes CASSPGTGRNTIYF.

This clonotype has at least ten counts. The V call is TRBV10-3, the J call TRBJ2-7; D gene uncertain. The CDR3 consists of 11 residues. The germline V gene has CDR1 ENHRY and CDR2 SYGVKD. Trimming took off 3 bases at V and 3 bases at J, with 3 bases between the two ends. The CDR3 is CAISDYYEQYF. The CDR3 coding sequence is TGTGCCATCAGTGATTACTACGAGCAGTACTTC.

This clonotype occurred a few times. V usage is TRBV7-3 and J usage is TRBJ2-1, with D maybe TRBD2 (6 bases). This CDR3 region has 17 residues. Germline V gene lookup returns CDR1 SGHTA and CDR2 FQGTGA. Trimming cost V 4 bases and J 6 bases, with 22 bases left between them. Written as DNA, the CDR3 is TGTGCCAGCAGCTCAAGTCCCCGGACTTACGGGGGCAATGAGCAGTTCTTC. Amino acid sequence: CASSSSPRTYGGNEQFF.

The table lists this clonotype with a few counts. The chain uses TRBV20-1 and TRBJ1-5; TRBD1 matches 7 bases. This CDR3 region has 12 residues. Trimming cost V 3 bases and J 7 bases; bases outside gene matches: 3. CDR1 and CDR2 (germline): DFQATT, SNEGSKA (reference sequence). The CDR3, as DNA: TGCAGTGCTAGGAGAGGGGGCCAGCCCCAGCATTTT. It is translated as CSARRGGQPQHF.

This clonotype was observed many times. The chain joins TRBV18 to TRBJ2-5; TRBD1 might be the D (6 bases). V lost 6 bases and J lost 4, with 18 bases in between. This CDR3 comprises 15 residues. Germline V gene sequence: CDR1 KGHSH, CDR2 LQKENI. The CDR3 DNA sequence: TGTGCCAGCTCCTCCCAGACAGCGACAGGAGAGACCCAGTACTTC. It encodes CASSSQTATGETQYF.

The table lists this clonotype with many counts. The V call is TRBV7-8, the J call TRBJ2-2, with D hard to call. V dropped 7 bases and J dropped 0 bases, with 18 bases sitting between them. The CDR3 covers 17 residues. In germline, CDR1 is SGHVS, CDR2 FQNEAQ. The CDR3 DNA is TGTGCCAGCACCCTACAACCCGAGAACGCGAACACCGGGGAGCTGTTTTTT. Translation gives CASTLQPENANTGELFF.

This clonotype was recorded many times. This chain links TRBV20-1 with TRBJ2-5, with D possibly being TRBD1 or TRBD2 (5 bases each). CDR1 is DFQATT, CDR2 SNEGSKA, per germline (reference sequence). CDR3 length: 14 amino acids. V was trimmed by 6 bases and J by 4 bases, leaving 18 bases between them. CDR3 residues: CSATGRGSTETQYF. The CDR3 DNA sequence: TGCAGTGCCACAGGCCGGGGCAGCACAGAGACCCAGTACTTC.